A single sample gave rise to the 17 T cell receptor beta chains below, sequenced in a study of tumor-infiltrating lymphocytes in primary liver carcinoma. cDNA specific to TCR beta was made from 450 to 500 ng of total RNA, with a constant-region primer employed for priming. Three nested multiplex PCR rounds of slightly modified ARM-PCR generated TCR beta libraries. Running 10 cycles apiece, the first two PCR rounds relied on TRBV1-TRBV30 forward primers together with a C-beta reverse primer. TCRdb reanalysed the multiplex PCR reads using MiXCR and keeps one entry per CDR3 protein. The data hold 37,000 or so distinct CDR3 sequences, with approximately 71% observed a single time. Investigators took RNA and DNA out together from 20-30 mg of unsorted bulk tissue. Sequencing was performed on tumor-adjacent normal liver tissue. These receptors were taken from a man in his forties with primary liver carcinoma and hepatitis B virus infection.

V usage is TRBV11-2 and J usage is TRBJ2-7; D not resolved. The J call may be faulty, since TRBJ2-1 better matches the DNA end. Germline CDR1 reads SGHAT; CDR2 reads FQNNGV. The CDR3 is made up of 14 amino acids. CDR3 protein: CASSSDRNSYEQFF. For the CDR3, the DNA is TGTGCCAGCAGCTCTGATAGGAACTCCTACGAGCAGTTCTTC.

As for this clonotype: One end of the junction does not line up with germline, which may come from a read error. The V gene is TRBV5-1, the J gene TRBJ2-1, with 11 bases matching TRBD2. CDR3 length: 14 amino acids. The germline V gene encodes CDR1 SGHRS and CDR2 YFSETQ. The CDR3 is CVSSSSGGYDEQFF. Written as DNA, the CDR3 is TGCGTCAGCAGCTCTAGCGGGGGGTACGATGAGCAGTTCTTC. Full variable domain (outside the CDR3, taken from reference TRBV5-1 and TRBJ2-1): KAGVTQTPRYLIKTRGQQVTLSCSPISGHRSVSWYQQTPGQGLQFLFEYFSETQRNKGNFPGRFSGRQFSNSRSEMNVSTLELGDSALYLCVSSSSGGYDEQFFGPGTRLTVL.

A word on this clonotype: Sequence at one end of the junction differs from germline and may be a read error. The V and J genes are TRBV4-3 and TRBJ2-6; D is undetermined. Germline V gene sequence: CDR1 LGHNA, CDR2 YSLEER. The CDR3 spans 16 residues. The DNA for the CDR3 is TGCGCCAGCAGCCATGATGCCGGCTCTGGGGTCAACGTCCTGGCTTTC. This encodes CASSHDAGSGVNVLAF.

A note on this clonotype: This clone may be a read error of a much larger clone one base away. The rearrangement joins TRBV24-1 to TRBJ2-1; D is unresolved. The CDR3 is 15 residues long. V lost 1 base and J 5 bases, leaving 11 bases between the germline ends. CDR1 is KGHDR, CDR2 SFDVKD, per germline. CDR3 amino acids: CATSDFYVTNNEQFF. In DNA, the CDR3 is TGTGCCACCAGTGATTTCTACGTGACAAACAATGAGCAGTTCTTC.

Concerning this clonotype itself: Germline is not matched at one junction end, which may reflect a read error. The chain couples TRBV6-5 to TRBJ2-3, with 12 bases identical to TRBD2. The CDR3 extends over 15 amino acids. Germline loops: CDR1 MNHEY, CDR2 SVGAGI. As DNA, the CDR3 is TGTGCTAGCAACCTAGGACTAGCGGGAACATATACGCAGTGTTTT. This translates into CASNLGLAGTYTQCF.

About this clonotype itself: Likely a read error: the CDR3 ends without its conserved phenylalanine or tryptophan. No DNA is shown, since the ends of the CDR3 on it are uncertain; the CDR3 is the one TCRdb lists. This chain links TRBV11-2 with TRBJ2-1; the table's D call TRBD1 went unverified against the DNA. The CDR3 comprises 14 residues, both ends counted. Germline assignment: CDR1 SGHAT and CDR2 FQNNGV. The CDR3 loop reads CASGLSSLGHEQLL.

To note about this clonotype: At one boundary the junction diverges from the germline segment, which might be a read error. The V call is TRBV29-1, the J call TRBJ2-1, with TRBD2 matching over 9 bases. Germline V gives CDR1 SQVTM, CDR2 ANQGSEA. The CDR3 consists of 15 residues. The CDR3 region is CSVGGSAREGYEQFF. CDR3 DNA: TGCAGTGTTGGGGGTTCAGCGCGGGAGGGCTATGAGCAGTTCTTT.

This chain uses TRBV6-1 with TRBJ1-5; 9 bases agree with TRBD1. In germline, CDR1 is MNHNS, CDR2 SASEGT. The CDR3 covers 14 residues. For the CDR3, the DNA is TGTGTCAACGGTCTACAGGGGGCCACTCAGCCCCAGCATTTT. This codes for CVNGLQGATQPQHF.

Concerning this clonotype itself: Sequence at one end of the junction differs from germline and may be a read error. The V and J genes are TRBV28 and TRBJ2-7, with a weak D call TRBD2 (6 bases). This CDR3 is built from 15 residues. Germline V gene lookup returns CDR1 MDHEN and CDR2 SYDVKM. CDR3 sequence reads: CDGNLWGGNMVEEYF. The DNA of the CDR3 is TGTGACGGCAATTTATGGGGCGGGAACATGGTCGAGGAGTACTTC.

The chain joins TRBV9 to TRBJ2-1; 8 nucleotides agree with TRBD2. The CDR3 is 14 residues long. J gave up 3 bases and V 9 bases, and 8 bases lay outside the gene matches. CDR1 SGDLS and CDR2 YYNGEE come from the germline V gene. CDR3 bases: TGTGCCATCACCCCCGGGGGGGACTACAATGAGCAGTTCTTC. Amino acid sequence: CAITPGGDYNEQFF.

This clonotype has only one observation. An end of the junction differs from the germline gene, which may be a read error. This rearrangement joins TRBV7-9 to TRBJ2-7; D is uncertain. This CDR3 comprises 13 residues. Germline CDR1 is SEHNR and CDR2 is FQNEAQ (reference sequence). CDR3 region: CAISSVNSYEQYF. The CDR3 coding sequence is TGTGCCATCAGCTCTGTGAACTCCTACGAGCAGTACTTC.

With regard to this clonotype: The conserved final phenylalanine or tryptophan is absent from the CDR3, which likely points to a read error. The genes are TRBV11-2 and TRBJ2-5, with 8 positions matching TRBD2. The CDR3 runs to 14 residues. Per germline, CDR1 SGHAT and CDR2 FQNNGV. CDR3 bases: TGTACCAGCAGCTTCAGCGGGGGACAAGGGACCCAGTACTCC. Its protein is CTSSFSGGQGTQYS.

The chain uses TRBV11-2 and TRBJ2-5; 9 bases fit TRBD1. CDR3 length: 13 amino acids. The germline CDR1 and CDR2 sequences are SGHAT and FQNNGV. Losses at the gene ends were 8 bases for V and 2 bases for J; bases not matched to a gene: 3. CDR3 nucleotides: TGTGCCAGCGGACAGGGGCTGCAAGAGACCCAGTACTTC. Protein sequence: CASGQGLQETQYF. The variable domain in full, with the rest retrieved from reference TRBV11-2 and TRBJ2-5, is EAGVAQSPRYKIIEKRQSVAFWCNPISGHATLYWYQQILGQGPKLLIQFQNNGVVDDSQLPKDRFSAERLKGVDSTLKIQPAKLEDSAVYLCASGQGLQETQYFGPGTRLLVL.

This rearrangement joins TRBV19 to TRBJ1-1, with no clear D. CDR3 length equals 15 residues. CDR1 and CDR2 from the germline V gene are LNHDA and SQIVND (reference sequence). Trimming took 4 bases from V and 0 from J, leaving 12 bases between them. The CDR3 region is CASSTRGQMNTEAFF. CDR3 nucleotides: TGTGCCAGTAGTACCAGAGGCCAAATGAACACTGAAGCTTTCTTT.

This clonotype turned up a few times. The CDR3 DNA reads as TGTGCCAGCAGCTCCGGAGGGGCGGGAGGCTTCAATGAGCAGTTCTTC. This gives the protein CASSSGGAGGFNEQFF. V and J are TRBV9 and TRBJ2-1, with 8 bases lining up with TRBD2. V lost 4 bases, J lost 6 bases, and 12 bases stayed unmatched. Germline CDR1 and CDR2: SGDLS and YYNGEE. The CDR3 runs to 16 residues.

A word on this clonotype: No conserved phenylalanine or tryptophan is present at the end of the CDR3, so a read error is the likely explanation. The chain uses TRBV6-2 or TRBV6-3 and TRBJ2-7; D is possibly TRBD2 (6 bases). This CDR3 comprises 14 residues. Germline CDR1 is MNHEY and CDR2 is SVGEGT. V was trimmed by 6 bases and J by 8 bases, leaving 20 bases between them. The CDR3 DNA reads TGTGCCAGCAGGAGTAGTGGGAGGATGTACAAGCAGTACTTA. Amino acid sequence: CASRSSGRMYKQYL.

This clonotype turned up a few times. At one boundary the junction diverges from the germline segment, which might be a read error. This chain joins TRBV7-3 and TRBJ2-2, with TRBD2 as a possible D gene (5 bases). In germline, CDR1 is SGHTA, CDR2 FQGTGA. The CDR3 is made up of 17 amino acids. The CDR3 loop is CASCHDEAVANTGELFF. The DNA for the CDR3 is TGTGCCAGCTGCCACGACGAGGCGGTCGCGAACACCGGGGAGTTGTTTTTT.